The 32 T cell receptor beta chains listed next were all sequenced from one sample in a study of glioma-infiltrating T cells. Using RNA template, CDR3s of TCR alpha and beta were amplified with iRepertoire arm-PCR. TCRdb independently ran MiXCR on the multiplex PCR reads; one entry per CDR3 protein. The sample consists of roughly 200,000 distinct CDR3 sequences, around 32% of them appearing once. Sample: glioma tissue, nonneoplastic brain tissue, or PBMCs (not recorded which). The receptors derive from a human donor with low-grade glioma or glioblastoma, undergoing nonglioma brain surgery, or in good health (not recorded which).

Comments on this clonotype: A much larger clone lies one base from this, so it may be a read error. The V call is TRBV4-1, the J call TRBJ2-1; possible D gene TRBD2, 5 bases. CDR1 and CDR2 from the germline V gene are MGHRA and YSYEKL. The CDR3 runs 13 residues. V lost 3 bases to trimming and J lost 7 bases, with 10 bases between them. CDR3 coding DNA: TGCGCCAGCAGCCACGGACTCCTTAATGAGCAGTTCTTC. This gives the protein CASSHGLLNEQFF.

In this sample, this clonotype turned up many times. The CDR3: CASSLRAGMRNNEQFF. The CDR3 DNA is TGTGCCAGCAGTTTAAGAGCAGGGATGAGGAACAATGAGCAGTTCTTC. V gene TRBV27 combines with J gene TRBJ2-1, with D possibly being TRBD1 (5 bases). From germline, CDR1 is MNHEY and CDR2 SMNVEV (reference sequence). The CDR3 length is 16 residues. V was shortened by 2 bases and J by 5 bases, with 16 bases between the two germline ends.

This clonotype has only a few counts. V usage is TRBV5-1 and J usage is TRBJ2-7; D possibly matches TRBD1 or TRBD2 (6 bases each). V was pared by 2 bases and J by 4 bases, with 16 bases between. The CDR3 has 15 amino acids. CDR1 and CDR2 (germline): SGHRS, YFSETQ. CDR3 coding DNA: TGCGCCAGCAGCTTTTATATTACGGGGGCATACGAGCAGTACTTC. Encoded protein: CASSFYITGAYEQYF.

To note about this clonotype: A read error is likely, as this CDR3 ends without the conserved phenylalanine or tryptophan. This sequence joins TRBV20-1 and TRBJ1-5, with D uncertain. This CDR3 comprises 13 residues. The germline V gene encodes CDR1 DFQATT and CDR2 SNEGSKA (reference sequence). The CDR3 protein is CSSSPFGDQPQHS. The CDR3, as DNA: TGCAGTTCTAGTCCCTTTGGTGATCAGCCCCAGCATTCT.

This clonotype was observed many times. The V call is TRBV7-2, the J call TRBJ2-1, with 11 bases matching TRBD2. The junction had 10 bases not matched to a gene; V was cut back by 5 bases and J by 4 bases. Germline V gene sequence: CDR1 SGHTA, CDR2 FQGNSA. The CDR3 extends over 17 amino acids. The CDR3 coding sequence is TGTGCCAGCAGCCTAGACCGGACTAGCGGGTCATACAATGAGCAGTTCTTC. Protein: CASSLDRTSGSYNEQFF.

This clonotype was seen ten or more times. V usage is TRBV7-2 and J usage is TRBJ2-1, with 9 bases matching TRBD2. From germline, CDR1 is SGHTA and CDR2 FQGNSA. This CDR3 spans 16 amino acids. The V gene end was trimmed by 1 base and the J gene end by 4 bases; junction bases not matched to a gene: 5. The CDR3 region has the DNA TGTGCCAGCAGCTTAGGGGCTAGCGGGACTTACAATGAGCAGTTCTTC. Translation gives CASSLGASGTYNEQFF.

The genes are TRBV2 and TRBJ2-3, with D possibly being TRBD2 (6 bases). Germline V gene data show CDR1 as SNHLY and CDR2 as FYNNEI. This CDR3 is 15 amino acids long. Trimming removed 8 bases from V and 2 bases from J, with 17 bases in between. The DNA of the CDR3 is TGTGCCAGCGGTTCACTAGCAAGGCCCACAGATACGCAGTATTTT. Translated: CASGSLARPTDTQYF.

Comment on this clonotype: One junction end does not reproduce the germline sequence, and a read error may be involved. V usage is TRBV7-6 and J usage is TRBJ1-5; D gene unclear. Per germline, CDR1 SGHVS and CDR2 FNYEAQ. There are 16 residues in the CDR3. The CDR3 spells CASSSKVLPSSQPQHF. In DNA, the CDR3 is TGTGCCAGCAGCTCAAAGGTCCTGCCCAGCAGTCAGCCCCAGCATTTT.

In this sample, this clonotype turned up once. J is TRBJ2-1 and V is TRBV5-4; D is perhaps TRBD2 (7 bases). Germline assignment: CDR1 SGHNT and CDR2 YYREEE (reference sequence). V lost 2 bases, J lost 3 bases, and 15 bases lay in between. The CDR3 is 16 amino acids. CDR3 in amino acids: CASSLSGTPLYNEQFF. The CDR3 DNA is TGTGCCAGCAGCTTAAGCGGGACACCTCTCTACAATGAGCAGTTCTTC.

The chain joins TRBV7-6 to TRBJ2-1, with 8 bases identical to TRBD2. This CDR3 spans 15 amino acids. Germline V gives CDR1 SGHVS, CDR2 FNYEAQ. CDR3 DNA sequence: TGTGATAGCAGCCCAGACCTCGGGACTAGACATGAGCAGTTCTTC. As protein: CDSSPDLGTRHEQFF.

The chain joins TRBV27 to TRBJ2-1, with 10 bases matching TRBD2. V lost 5 bases to trimming and J lost 8 bases; unmatched junction nucleotides: 9. The CDR3 covers 15 residues. Looked up from germline, CDR1 is MNHEY and CDR2 is SMNVEV (reference sequence). This CDR3 reads CASSPPSGSGYEQFF. CDR3 coding DNA: TGTGCCAGCAGTCCCCCTAGCGGGAGTGGGTATGAGCAGTTCTTC.

This clonotype was seen only once. The V and J genes are TRBV6-2 or TRBV6-3 and TRBJ1-1, with 9 positions matching TRBD1. The ends lost 6 bases at V and 0 bases at J; junction bases unmatched: 2. This CDR3 has 14 amino acids. The germline V gene encodes CDR1 MNHEY and CDR2 SVGEGT. The CDR3 DNA is TGTGCCAGCAGAAGACAGGGGGTGAACACTGAAGCTTTCTTT. Translated: CASRRQGVNTEAFF.

Worth noting for this clonotype: Possible read error: a much larger clone is one base away. The chain couples TRBV19 to TRBJ2-7, with TRBD1 as a possible D gene (6 bases). Germline CDR1 is LNHDA and CDR2 is SQIVND (reference sequence). This CDR3 has 15 amino acids. The CDR3 loop reads CASRNTGWSSYQQYF. The CDR3 DNA sequence: TGTGCCAGTAGGAACACAGGGTGGTCGTCCTACCAGCAGTACTTC.

Comments on this clonotype: This sequence may be a read error, since a much larger clone differs from it by one base. This sequence joins TRBV7-6 and TRBJ2-1; TRBD2 aligns across 8 bases. The CDR3 totals 16 residues. Germline CDR1 reads SGHVS; CDR2 reads FNYEAQ. The CDR3 reads CASGFNIAGPYNEQFF. In DNA form, the CDR3 reads TGTGCCAGCGGCTTCAATATAGCGGGACCCTACAATGAGCAGTTCTTC. Filled out from reference TRBV7-6 and TRBJ2-1, the complete variable domain reads GAGVSQSPRYKVTKRGQDVALRCDPISGHVSLYWYRQALGQGPEFLTYFNYEAQQDKSGLPNDRFSAERPEGSISTLTIQRTEQRDSAMYRCASGFNIAGPYNEQFFGPGTRLTVL.

This clonotype was detected many times. The V gene is TRBV7-2, the J gene TRBJ2-5, with TRBD2 identical over 9 bases. This CDR3 has 14 amino acids. Germline lookup yields CDR1 SGHTA and CDR2 FQGNSA. Losses at the gene ends were 4 bases for V and 5 bases for J; bases not matched to a gene: 5. The CDR3 is CASSSLAGVETQYF. CDR3 nucleotides: TGTGCCAGCAGCTCCTTAGCGGGAGTTGAGACCCAGTACTTC.

The chain has TRBV11-2 and TRBJ2-7; TRBD1 might be the D (7 bases). In germline, CDR1 is SGHAT, CDR2 FQNNGV. V shed 0 bases and J shed 2 bases, with 14 bases lying between them. This CDR3 is 16 amino acids long. The CDR3 loop reads CASSLEGGQIPYEQYF. The CDR3 region has the DNA TGTGCCAGCAGCTTAGAGGGGGGACAGATTCCCTACGAGCAGTACTTC.

The table lists this clonotype with many counts. This chain connects TRBV27 to TRBJ1-6; D is uncertain. Germline V gene data show CDR1 as MNHEY and CDR2 as SMNVEV (reference sequence). The V end lost 3 bases, the J end lost 3 bases, and 9 bases lay between the germline ends. CDR3 length: 15 amino acids. The CDR3 nucleotides read TGTGCCAGCAGTTTCACGATGGGCTATAATTCACCCCTCCACTTT. Translation: CASSFTMGYNSPLHF.

This clonotype was detected ten times or more. The rearrangement uses TRBV6-1 and TRBJ2-7; no reliable D call. V lost 0 bases, J lost 0 bases, and 9 bases lay in between. The germline V gene has CDR1 MNHNS and CDR2 SASEGT. CDR3 length: 15 amino acids. The chain's CDR3 is CASSEALQVSYEQYF. In DNA form, the CDR3 reads TGTGCCAGCAGTGAAGCGCTTCAGGTCTCCTACGAGCAGTACTTC.

On this clonotype: This may be a read error: a much more frequent sequence differs by one nucleotide. The chain recombines TRBV7-3 with TRBJ1-6; 8 bases line up with TRBD1. The CDR3 length is 14 residues. The germline V gene encodes CDR1 SGHTA and CDR2 FQGTGA. Trimming cost V 5 bases and J 10 bases; bases outside gene matches: 7. In DNA form, the CDR3 reads TGTGCCAGCAGCCGACGGGACAGGTGCTCACCCCTCCACTTT. It translates to CASSRRDRCSPLHF.

The rearrangement joins TRBV4-1 to TRBJ2-7; perhaps TRBD2 as D (6 bases). In germline, CDR1 is MGHRA, CDR2 YSYEKL. The V gene lost 3 bases and the J gene lost 9 bases, with 18 bases spanning the gap. The CDR3 length is 14 residues. CDR3: CASSQARGGRAQYF. DNA of the CDR3: TGCGCCAGCAGCCAGGCTAGAGGAGGGCGGGCGCAGTACTTC.

Points on this clonotype: This sequence may be a read error, since a much larger clone differs from it by one base. The rearrangement links TRBV19 to TRBJ1-5; D unclear. The CDR3 is 14 residues long. The germline V gene encodes CDR1 LNHDA and CDR2 SQIVND (reference sequence). V was shortened by 7 bases and J by 0 bases, with 10 bases between the two germline ends. The CDR3 DNA is TGTGCCAGTACGCGGAACTATAGCAATCAGCCCCAGCATTTT. It yields the protein CASTRNYSNQPQHF.

Regarding this clonotype: A much larger clone differs by one base, so this may be a read error. The CDR3 region is CSVMTGGVNEHYF. The CDR3 DNA reads as TGCAGCGTTATGACAGGGGGCGTGAACGAGCACTACTTC. V usage is TRBV29-1 and J usage is TRBJ2-7; 10 nucleotides align to TRBD1. CDR3 length equals 13 residues. Germline lookup yields CDR1 SQVTM and CDR2 ANQGSEA.

This clonotype was detected ten times or more. For the CDR3, the DNA is TGTGCCAGCAGCCGAAGTCCCGGAATCTACGAGCAGTACTTC. Translating gives CASSRSPGIYEQYF. The rearrangement uses TRBV27 and TRBJ2-7; D is unresolved. The CDR3 totals 14 residues. Trimming took 6 bases from V and 3 from J, leaving 15 bases between them. The V gene's germline CDR1 is MNHEY and CDR2 SMNVEV (reference sequence).

Of note for this clonotype: Given a much more abundant clone one base away, this may be a read error. The rearrangement uses TRBV6-6 and TRBJ2-7, with D tentatively TRBD1 or TRBD2 (5 bases each). This CDR3 contains 15 residues. The germline CDR1 and CDR2 sequences are MNHNY and SVGAGI (reference sequence). The V end was cut by 6 bases, the J end by 2 bases, with 17 bases between. The CDR3 DNA follows: TGTGCCAGCAGATTCCGGGACGCGGCACCCTACGAGCAGTACTTC. Its protein product is CASRFRDAAPYEQYF.

This clonotype was seen many times. This chain joins TRBV5-1 and TRBJ1-3, with unresolved D. Germline CDR1 reads SGHRS; CDR2 reads YFSETQ. The CDR3 is made up of 16 amino acids. V lost 2 bases and J 0 bases, leaving 12 bases between the germline ends. The CDR3 is CASSLIPEHSGNTIYF. CDR3 DNA sequence: TGCGCCAGCAGCTTAATTCCGGAGCACTCTGGAAACACCATATATTTT.

This clonotype was found many times. V and J are TRBV19 and TRBJ2-5, with a weak D call TRBD2 (5 bases). V was cut by 4 bases and J by 3 bases, with 9 bases left in between. Per germline, CDR1 LNHDA and CDR2 SQIVND (reference sequence). This CDR3 is built from 13 residues. The CDR3 loop is CASSTLREETQYF. The CDR3 DNA reads as TGTGCCAGTAGTACCCTGAGGGAAGAGACCCAGTACTTC.

This clonotype was seen ten or more times. The rearrangement uses TRBV6-1 and TRBJ1-5; 11 positions agree with TRBD1. The CDR3 sequence is 15 residues long. CDR1 and CDR2 (germline): MNHNS, SASEGT. V shed 5 bases, J shed 5 bases, and the junction held 5 bases outside the gene matches. The CDR3 here is CASSQGTGGDQPQHF. CDR3 DNA: TGTGCCAGCAGTCAAGGGACAGGGGGTGATCAGCCCCAGCATTTT.

This clonotype was seen many times. The chain has TRBV28 and TRBJ2-1; 9 bases line up with TRBD1. V lost 4 bases to trimming and J lost 8 bases; unmatched junction nucleotides: 12. Germline-derived CDR1 and CDR2 are MDHEN and SYDVKM. The length of the CDR3 is 16 residues. CDR3 sequence reads: CASSSDRGVGLDEQFF. The CDR3 bases are TGTGCCAGCAGTTCGGACAGGGGAGTCGGTTTGGATGAGCAGTTCTTC.

There are a few counts of this clonotype. The chain combines TRBV7-9 with TRBJ1-5; 9 bases map to TRBD1. The CDR3 sequence is 16 residues long. The V and J ends lost 5 bases and 4 bases, in that order; junction bases with no gene match: 9. Germline V lookup: CDR1 SEHNR, CDR2 FQNEAQ (reference sequence). The CDR3 DNA is TGTGCCAGCAGCGACACCCTCGGGACAGGGAATCAGCCCCAGCATTTT. Encoded protein: CASSDTLGTGNQPQHF.

Concerning this clonotype itself: A much larger clonotype is one base distant, so this may be a read error. The rearrangement joins TRBV14 to TRBJ2-7; 11 bases are a match to TRBD2. Germline loops: CDR1 SGHDN, CDR2 FVKESK. The CDR3 spans 14 residues. The CDR3 spells CASSLAGGPNEQCF. CDR3 in DNA: TGTGCCAGCAGCTTAGCGGGAGGGCCTAACGAGCAGTGCTTC. Variable domain in full (rest from reference TRBV14 and TRBJ2-7): EAGVTQFPSHSVIEKGQTVTLRCDPISGHDNLYWYRRVMGKEIKFLLHFVKESKQDESGMPNNRFLAERTGGTYSTLKVQPAELEDSGVYFCASSLAGGPNEQCFGPGTRLTVT.

This clonotype was counted ten times or more. The rearrangement links TRBV5-1 to TRBJ2-3; D remains unclear. Germline V CDR1 and CDR2: SGHRS, YFSETQ. The CDR3 runs 10 residues. Trimming took 4 bases from V and 5 from J, leaving 2 bases between them. CDR3 region: CASSLDTQYF. CDR3 nucleotide sequence: TGCGCCAGCAGCCTAGATACGCAGTATTTT.

Notes on this clonotype: This sequence may be a read error, since a much larger clone differs from it by one base. This chain uses TRBV20-1 with TRBJ2-5; the D call may be TRBD1 or TRBD2 (5 bases each). V was pared by 8 bases and J by 3 bases, with 19 bases between. Germline assignment: CDR1 DFQATT and CDR2 SNEGSKA (reference sequence). The CDR3 sequence is 14 residues long. CDR3 nucleotide sequence: TGCAGTTCCTTCCGGACCGGGACGAAAGAGACCCAGTACTTC. This encodes CSSFRTGTKETQYF.